These 21 T cell receptor beta chains originate from one sample sequenced in a study of shared clonotypes between healthy human individuals. TCRdb's table, derived via immunoSEQ multiplex PCR, lists solely in-frame clones and lacks some. The sample carries about 480,000 clones, 79% recorded once. What was sequenced was PBMCs. These receptors all stem from a woman in her thirties or forties in good health. Some clones in this sample may be carry-over from other donors' samples.

J is TRBJ2-1 and V is TRBV18; TRBD2 agrees at 9 bases. The germline gives CDR1 KGHSH, CDR2 LQKENI. The J segment lost 6 bases and the V segment lost 1 base, leaving 1 base of the junction unmatched. CDR3 size: 14 residues. CDR3 nucleotide sequence: TGTGCCAGCTCACCACTAGCGGGAGTCAATGAGCAGTTCTTC. It codes for CASSPLAGVNEQFF.

The chain uses TRBV2 and TRBJ2-3; maybe TRBD1 (6 bases). V was cut by 5 bases and J by 2 bases, with 17 bases left in between. The germline V gene has CDR1 SNHLY and CDR2 FYNNEI. The CDR3 sequence is 16 residues long. CDR3 bases: TGTGCCAGCAGTTCAATGACCAGGGGAGACACAGATACGCAGTATTTT. It yields the protein CASSSMTRGDTDTQYF.

The chain uses TRBV7-9 and TRBJ1-1; tentative D call: TRBD1 (6 bases). Germline V gene data show CDR1 as SEHNR and CDR2 as FQNEAQ (reference sequence). Trimming removed 4 bases at V and 8 bases at J, with 14 bases between. The CDR3 has 13 amino acids. CDR3 nucleotides: TGTGCCAGCAGCTCTCGGGACACGCTCGAAGCTTTCTTT. Its protein product is CASSSRDTLEAFF.

This rearrangement joins TRBV5-1 to TRBJ2-7; possibly TRBD2 for D (5 bases). The germline V gene has CDR1 SGHRS and CDR2 YFSETQ. Trimming removed 0 bases from V and 1 base from J, with 8 bases in between. This CDR3 has 14 residues. In nucleotides, the CDR3 is TGCGCCAGCAGCTTGGAGGCGGGTTCCTACGAGCAGTACTTC. The encoded protein is CASSLEAGSYEQYF.

This clone was observed a handful of times. This sequence joins TRBV28 and TRBJ1-1; D uncertain. V shed 3 bases and J shed 5 bases, with 7 bases lying between them. CDR1 and CDR2 (germline): MDHEN, SYDVKM. The CDR3 is 12 amino acids. The CDR3 loop is CASSFPSTEAFF. The CDR3 DNA reads TGTGCCAGCAGTTTCCCCAGTACTGAAGCTTTCTTT.

This chain connects TRBV28 to TRBJ1-2; D is undetermined. The V and J ends lost 3 bases and 4 bases respectively, with 12 bases between them. The CDR3 extends over 14 amino acids. Per the germline V gene, CDR1 is MDHEN and CDR2 is SYDVKM. DNA for the CDR3: TGTGCCAGCAGTTTTTTTGGGGATTCCTATGGCTACACCTTC. This sequence encodes CASSFFGDSYGYTF.

The rearrangement uses TRBV4-3 and TRBJ2-1, with D perhaps matching TRBD2 (5 bases). The CDR3 totals 19 residues. The ends were cut back, 3 bases at V and 3 bases at J, with 24 bases in the middle. Germline values: CDR1 LGHNA, CDR2 YSLEER. The CDR3 is CASSHLAGPSAGVYNEQFF. CDR3 nucleotides: TGCGCCAGCAGCCATCTAGCCGGTCCGTCCGCCGGGGTCTACAATGAGCAGTTCTTC.

The CDR3 protein is CASSLAPGGTPYNEQFF. In nucleotides, the CDR3 is TGCGCCAGCAGCTTGGCCCCGGGGGGGACCCCCTACAATGAGCAGTTCTTC. The gene calls are TRBV5-1 and TRBJ2-1, with 8 bases lining up with TRBD2. CDR3 length equals 17 residues. Germline-derived CDR1 and CDR2 are SGHRS and YFSETQ. J gave up 2 bases and V 0 bases, and 7 bases lay outside the gene matches.

This rearrangement joins TRBV11-1 to TRBJ2-4, with a tentative D call TRBD1 (5 bases). CDR3 length equals 15 residues. V lost 4 bases and J lost 0, with 10 bases in between. CDR1 is SGHAT and CDR2 is FQDESV in the germline V gene (reference sequence). This CDR3 reads CASSSSQGAKNIQYF. The DNA for the CDR3 is TGTGCCAGCAGCTCCTCCCAGGGAGCCAAAAACATTCAGTACTTC.

The chain uses TRBV6-1 and TRBJ2-3, with 8 bases that match TRBD2. The CDR3 has 16 amino acids. The V gene's germline CDR1 is MNHNS and CDR2 SASEGT. Trimming took 2 bases from V and 0 from J; bases not matched to a gene: 4. Written as DNA, the CDR3 is TGTGCCAGCAGTGAATATTCGGGAGGGAGCACAGATACGCAGTATTTT. The encoded protein is CASSEYSGGSTDTQYF.

This rearrangement joins TRBV5-4 to TRBJ2-5; no firm D call. Germline V lookup: CDR1 SGHNT, CDR2 YYREEE (reference sequence). There are 14 residues in the CDR3. With 3 bases removed from V and 3 bases from J, the gap between germline ends came to 12 bases. The CDR3 spells CASSSRRKEETQYF. CDR3 coding DNA: TGTGCCAGCAGCTCTCGACGGAAAGAAGAGACCCAGTACTTC.

Comments on this clone: The sample contains more than one DNA sequence encoding this CDR3. The V call is TRBV7-9, the J call TRBJ2-2; D is unresolved. Germline-derived CDR1 and CDR2 are SEHNR and FQNEAQ (reference sequence). V shed 1 base and J shed 5 bases, with 5 bases lying between them. The CDR3 runs 13 residues. The CDR3 here is CASSLGGTGELFF. The CDR3 DNA reads TGTGCCAGCAGCTTAGGAGGAACCGGGGAGCTGTTTTTT. The variable domain in full, completed from reference TRBV7-9 and TRBJ2-2, reads DTGVSQNPRHKITKRGQNVTFRCDPISEHNRLYWYRQTLGQGPEFLTYFQNEAQLEKSRLLSDRFSAERPKGSFSTLEIQRTEQGDSAMYLCASSLGGTGELFFGEGSRLTVL.

V gene TRBV5-1 combines with J gene TRBJ2-5; no definite D call. The J call is in doubt because the DNA end fits TRBJ2-7 better. Germline V gene sequence: CDR1 SGHRS, CDR2 YFSETQ. The length of the CDR3 is 13 residues. CDR3 in amino acids: CASSFEGPYEQYF. CDR3 coding DNA: TGCGCCAGCAGCTTTGAAGGGCCCTACGAGCAGTACTTC.

The V call is TRBV15, the J call TRBJ2-5; a weak D match, TRBD2 (5 bases). V lost 0 bases and J lost 3, with 8 bases in between. The V gene's germline CDR1 is LNHNV and CDR2 YYDKDF (reference sequence). This CDR3 is 14 amino acids long. CDR3 DNA: TGTGCCACCAGCAGAGATCGGACTGAAGAGACCCAGTACTTC. This encodes CATSRDRTEETQYF.

The chain joins TRBV6-6 to TRBJ1-2; a possible D gene is TRBD1 (5 bases). CDR3 length: 13 amino acids. Germline CDR1 MNHNY, CDR2 SVGAGI (reference sequence). Trimming cost V 4 bases and J 3 bases, with 9 bases left between them. CDR3 DNA sequence: TGTGCCAGCAGTTCCGGGACGGACTATGGCTACACCTTC. Translation gives CASSSGTDYGYTF.

CDR3 residues: CASSPLAGGTDTQYF. DNA of the CDR3: TGCGCCAGCAGCCCCCTAGCGGGAGGAACAGATACGCAGTATTTT. The V call is TRBV4-1, the J call TRBJ2-3; 11 positions agree with TRBD2. This CDR3 spans 15 amino acids. The V gene end was trimmed by 4 bases and the J gene end by 3 bases; junction bases not matched to a gene: 3. CDR1 is MGHRA, CDR2 YSYEKL, per germline.

This chain links TRBV4-2 with TRBJ2-7, with D perhaps matching TRBD2 (6 bases). The CDR3 has 16 residues. Trimming removed 0 bases at V and 0 bases at J, with 12 bases between. Germline CDR1 is LGHNA and CDR2 is YNFKEQ. CDR3 residues: CASSQDHLAVSYEQYF. The CDR3 DNA sequence: TGTGCCAGCAGCCAAGATCATTTAGCGGTCTCCTACGAGCAGTACTTC.

The rearrangement uses TRBV25-1 and TRBJ2-5; TRBD2 aligns across 8 bases. The better agreement between TRBJ2-7 and the DNA end casts doubt on the J call. The CDR3 is made up of 13 amino acids. From germline, CDR1 is MGHDK and CDR2 SYGVNS. This CDR3 is CASQAGVGYEQYF. CDR3 nucleotide sequence: TGTGCCTCCCAAGCGGGAGTGGGCTACGAGCAGTACTTC.

Only one count was recorded for this clone. A much larger clonotype is one base distant, so this may be a read error. The chain has TRBV7-2 and TRBJ1-1; D not certain. The CDR3 loop spans 12 amino acids. V was clipped by 5 bases and J by 4 bases, with 8 bases between them. Per germline, CDR1 SGHTA and CDR2 FQGNSA. The CDR3 is CASSLSITEAFF. In DNA form, the CDR3 reads TGTGCCAGCAGCCTCTCGATCACTGAAGCTTTCTTT.

The V call is TRBV5-1, the J call TRBJ2-1; 7 nucleotides agree with TRBD2. CDR3 size: 16 residues. Germline V gene lookup returns CDR1 SGHRS and CDR2 YFSETQ. V gave up 2 bases and J gave up 3 bases; unmatched junction bases: 8. CDR3 bases: TGCGCCAGCAGCTTATTAGAAGCGGGAAGCTACAATGAGCAGTTCTTC. This gives the protein CASSLLEAGSYNEQFF. Drawing the rest from reference TRBV5-1 and TRBJ2-1, the complete variable domain is KAGVTQTPRYLIKTRGQQVTLSCSPISGHRSVSWYQQTPGQGLQFLFEYFSETQRNKGNFPGRFSGRQFSNSRSEMNVSTLELGDSALYLCASSLLEAGSYNEQFFGPGTRLTVL.

The V and J genes are TRBV10-3 and TRBJ2-1; tentative D call: TRBD2 (6 bases). Germline CDR1 ENHRY, CDR2 SYGVKD. V was cut by 6 bases and J by 7 bases, with 19 bases left in between. This CDR3 is built from 15 residues. CDR3 in amino acids: CAISPRLDPENEQFF. The CDR3 region has the DNA TGTGCCATCAGCCCCAGACTAGACCCCGAGAATGAGCAGTTCTTC.